The clone carrying this T cell receptor (beta chain) was counted only a few times. Its target is not known. These data belong to a study of T-cell reconstitution after alpha-beta-depleted transplantation in children. General observations from the study: By one year post-transplant, T-cell counts and diversity largely arose from T cells that were newly produced. Diversity of TCRbeta at day 60 was high in some patients, arising from surviving recipient T cells and thymic progenitors. The study reportedly traced alpha-beta T cells about two months after transplant to several hundred expanded graft clones.

Germline CDR1 reads DFQATT; CDR2 reads SNEGSKA (reference sequence). Losses at the gene ends were 1 base for V and 2 bases for J; bases not matched to a gene: 8. CDR3 length: 18 residues. A library of TCRbeta sequences, prepared with unique molecular identifiers, was generated. TCRdb redid the calling of the PCR reads with MiXCR, one entry per CDR3 protein. Of hundreds of thousands of distinct CDR3 sequences in the sample, over 10% are singletons; the top ten hold 2.2%. V is TRBV20-1 and J is TRBJ2-1; 13 bases agree with TRBD2. This clonotype was sampled from a male patient younger than 18 who had a stem cell transplant for acute myeloid leukemia, so the T cells may come from the graft donor. The specimen comprised PBMCs, mostly from graft donor cells, sampled 360 days after TCRalphabeta/CD19-depleted stem cell transplant. In DNA form, the CDR3 reads TGCAGTGCTAGAGCACTAGCGGGAGGGCCGGAAGCCTACAATGAGCAGTTCTTC. Amino acids: CSARALAGGPEAYNEQFF.